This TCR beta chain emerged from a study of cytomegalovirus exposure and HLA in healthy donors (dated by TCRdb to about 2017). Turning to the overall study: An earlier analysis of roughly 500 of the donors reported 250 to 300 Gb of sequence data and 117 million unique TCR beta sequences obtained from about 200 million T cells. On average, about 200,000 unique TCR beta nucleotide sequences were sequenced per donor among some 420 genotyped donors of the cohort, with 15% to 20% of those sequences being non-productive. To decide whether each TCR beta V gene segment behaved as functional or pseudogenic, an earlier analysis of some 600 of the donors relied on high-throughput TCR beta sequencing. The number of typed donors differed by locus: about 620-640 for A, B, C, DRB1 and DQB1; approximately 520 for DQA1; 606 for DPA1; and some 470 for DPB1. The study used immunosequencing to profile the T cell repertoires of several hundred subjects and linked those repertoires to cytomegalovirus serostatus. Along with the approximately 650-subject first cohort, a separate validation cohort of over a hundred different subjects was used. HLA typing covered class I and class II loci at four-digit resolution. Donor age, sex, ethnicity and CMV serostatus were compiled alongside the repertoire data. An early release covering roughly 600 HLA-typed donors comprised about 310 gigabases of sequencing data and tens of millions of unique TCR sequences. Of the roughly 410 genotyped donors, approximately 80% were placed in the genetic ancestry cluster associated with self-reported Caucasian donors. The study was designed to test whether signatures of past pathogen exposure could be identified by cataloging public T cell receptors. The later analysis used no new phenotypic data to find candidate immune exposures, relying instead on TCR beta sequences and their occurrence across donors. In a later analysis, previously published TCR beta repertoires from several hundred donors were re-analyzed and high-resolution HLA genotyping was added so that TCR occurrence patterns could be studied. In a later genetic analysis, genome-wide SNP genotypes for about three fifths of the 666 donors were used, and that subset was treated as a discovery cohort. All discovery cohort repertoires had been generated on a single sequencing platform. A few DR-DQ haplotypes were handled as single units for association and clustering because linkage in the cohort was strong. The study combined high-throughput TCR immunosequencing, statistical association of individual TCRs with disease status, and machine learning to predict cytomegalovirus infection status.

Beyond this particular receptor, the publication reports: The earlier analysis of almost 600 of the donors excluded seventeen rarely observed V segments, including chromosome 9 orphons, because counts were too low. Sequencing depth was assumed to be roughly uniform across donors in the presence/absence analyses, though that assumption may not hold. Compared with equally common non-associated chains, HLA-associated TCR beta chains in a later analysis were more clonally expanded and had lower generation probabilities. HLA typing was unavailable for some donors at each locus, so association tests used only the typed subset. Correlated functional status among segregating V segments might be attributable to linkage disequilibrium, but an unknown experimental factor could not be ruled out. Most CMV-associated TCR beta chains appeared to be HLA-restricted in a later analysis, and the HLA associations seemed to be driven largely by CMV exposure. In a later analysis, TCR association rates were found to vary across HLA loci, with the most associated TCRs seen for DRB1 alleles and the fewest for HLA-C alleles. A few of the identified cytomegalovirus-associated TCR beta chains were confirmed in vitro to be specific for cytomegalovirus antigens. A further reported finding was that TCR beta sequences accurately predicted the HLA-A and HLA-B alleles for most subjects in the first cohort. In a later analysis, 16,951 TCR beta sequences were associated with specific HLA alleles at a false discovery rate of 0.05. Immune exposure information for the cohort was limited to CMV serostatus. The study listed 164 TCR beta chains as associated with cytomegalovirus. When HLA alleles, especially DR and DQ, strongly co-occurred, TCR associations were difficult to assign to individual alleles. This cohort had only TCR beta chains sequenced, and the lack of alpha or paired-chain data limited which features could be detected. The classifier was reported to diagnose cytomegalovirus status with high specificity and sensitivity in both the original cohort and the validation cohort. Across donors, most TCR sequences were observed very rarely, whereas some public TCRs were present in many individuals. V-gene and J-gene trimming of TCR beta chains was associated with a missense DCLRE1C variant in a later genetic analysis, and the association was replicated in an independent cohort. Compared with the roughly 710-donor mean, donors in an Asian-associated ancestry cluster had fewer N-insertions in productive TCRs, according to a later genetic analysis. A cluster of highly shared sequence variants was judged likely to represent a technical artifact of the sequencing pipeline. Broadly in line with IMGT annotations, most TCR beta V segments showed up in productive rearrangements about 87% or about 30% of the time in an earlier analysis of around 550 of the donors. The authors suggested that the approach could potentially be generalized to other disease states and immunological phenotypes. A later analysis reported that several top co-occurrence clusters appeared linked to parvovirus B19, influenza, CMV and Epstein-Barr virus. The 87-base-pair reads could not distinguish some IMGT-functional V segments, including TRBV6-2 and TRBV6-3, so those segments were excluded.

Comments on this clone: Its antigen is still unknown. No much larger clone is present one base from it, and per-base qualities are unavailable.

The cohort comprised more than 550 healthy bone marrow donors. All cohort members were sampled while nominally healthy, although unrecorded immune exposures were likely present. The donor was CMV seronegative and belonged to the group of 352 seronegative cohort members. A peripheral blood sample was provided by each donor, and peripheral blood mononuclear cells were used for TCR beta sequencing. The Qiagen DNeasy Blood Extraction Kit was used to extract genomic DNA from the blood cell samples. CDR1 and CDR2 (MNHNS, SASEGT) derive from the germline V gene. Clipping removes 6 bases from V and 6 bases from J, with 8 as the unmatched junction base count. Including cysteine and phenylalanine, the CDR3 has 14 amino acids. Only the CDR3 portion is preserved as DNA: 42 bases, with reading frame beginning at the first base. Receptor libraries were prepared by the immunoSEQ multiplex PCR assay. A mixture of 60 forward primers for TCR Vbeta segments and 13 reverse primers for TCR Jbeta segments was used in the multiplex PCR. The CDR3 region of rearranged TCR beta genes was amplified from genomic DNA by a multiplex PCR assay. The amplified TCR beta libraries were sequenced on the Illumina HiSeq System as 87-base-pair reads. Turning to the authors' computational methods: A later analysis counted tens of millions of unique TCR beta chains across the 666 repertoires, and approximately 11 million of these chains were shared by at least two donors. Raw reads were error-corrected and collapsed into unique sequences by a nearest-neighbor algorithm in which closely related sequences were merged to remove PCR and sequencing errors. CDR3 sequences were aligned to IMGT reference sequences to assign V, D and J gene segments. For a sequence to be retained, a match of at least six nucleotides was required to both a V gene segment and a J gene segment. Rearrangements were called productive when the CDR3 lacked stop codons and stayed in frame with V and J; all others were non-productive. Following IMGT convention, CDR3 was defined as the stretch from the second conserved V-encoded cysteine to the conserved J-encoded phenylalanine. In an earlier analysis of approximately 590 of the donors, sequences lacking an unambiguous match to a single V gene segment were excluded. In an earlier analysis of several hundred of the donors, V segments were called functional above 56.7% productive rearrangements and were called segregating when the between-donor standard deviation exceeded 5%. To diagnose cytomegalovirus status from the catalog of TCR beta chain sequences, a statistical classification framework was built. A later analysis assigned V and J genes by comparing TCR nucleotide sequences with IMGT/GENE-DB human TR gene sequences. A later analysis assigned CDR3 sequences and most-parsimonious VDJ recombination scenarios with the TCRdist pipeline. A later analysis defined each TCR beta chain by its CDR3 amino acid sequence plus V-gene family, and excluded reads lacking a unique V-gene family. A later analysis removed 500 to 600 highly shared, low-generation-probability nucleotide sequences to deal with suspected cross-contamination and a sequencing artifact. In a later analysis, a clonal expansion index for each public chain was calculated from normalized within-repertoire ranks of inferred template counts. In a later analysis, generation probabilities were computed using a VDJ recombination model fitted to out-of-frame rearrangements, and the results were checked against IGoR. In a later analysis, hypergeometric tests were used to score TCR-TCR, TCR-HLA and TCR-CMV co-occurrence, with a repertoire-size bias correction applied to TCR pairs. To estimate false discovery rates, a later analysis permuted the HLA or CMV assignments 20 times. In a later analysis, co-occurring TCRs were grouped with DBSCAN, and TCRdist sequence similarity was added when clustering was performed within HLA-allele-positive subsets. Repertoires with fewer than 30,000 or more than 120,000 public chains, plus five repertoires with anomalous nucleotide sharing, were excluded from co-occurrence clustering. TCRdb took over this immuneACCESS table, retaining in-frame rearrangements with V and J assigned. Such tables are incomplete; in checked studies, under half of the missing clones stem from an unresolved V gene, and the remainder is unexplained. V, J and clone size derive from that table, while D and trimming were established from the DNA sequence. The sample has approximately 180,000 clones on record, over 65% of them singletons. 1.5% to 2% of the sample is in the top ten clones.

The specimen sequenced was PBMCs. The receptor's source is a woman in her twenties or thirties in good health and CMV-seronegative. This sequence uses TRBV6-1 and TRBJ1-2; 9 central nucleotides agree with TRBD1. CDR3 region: CASRRTGTGHGYTF. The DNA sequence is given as TGTGCCAGCAGGCGAACCGGGACAGGGCATGGCTACACCTTC.